These 27 T cell receptor beta chains were all obtained from the same sample, sequenced in a study of regulatory T cells in long-lasting Graves disease. Regarding time point: newly diagnosed GD, antithyroid drugs for less than 3 months. PBMCs were the source of the RNA used for TCR sequencing. Building the TCR beta libraries relied on iRepertoire HTBI primers, and CDR3 regions underwent Arm-PCR. Each CDR3 protein gets one entry after TCRdb re-called the multiplex PCR reads with MiXCR. Here the sample spans 390,000 or so distinct CDR3 sequences, 12% being singletons. This same sample was also part of a study on T cells in Graves' hyperthyroidism and ophthalmopathy.

Source: peripheral blood mononuclear cells (PBMCs), taken at new diagnosis, from a patient treated with antithyroid drugs. These receptors were collected from a young woman with Graves disease.

In this sample, this clonotype turned up many times. The rearrangement links TRBV9 to TRBJ1-2; D not certain. This CDR3 region has 15 residues. V lost 3 bases to trimming and J lost 0 bases, with 12 bases between them. Germline values: CDR1 SGDLS, CDR2 YYNGEE. The chain's CDR3 is CASSERVEANYGYTF. For the CDR3, the DNA is TGTGCCAGCAGCGAACGAGTGGAAGCTAACTATGGCTACACCTTC.

Ten or more counts support this clonotype. V usage is TRBV28 and J usage is TRBJ2-7; the D gene could be TRBD1 or TRBD2 (6 bases each). V lost 6 bases and J lost 2, with 14 bases in between. The CDR3 runs to 14 residues. Germline loops: CDR1 MDHEN, CDR2 SYDVKM. The CDR3 loop reads CASSLGGPPYEQYF. DNA of the CDR3: TGTGCCAGCAGCTTGGGGGGCCCCCCCTACGAGCAGTACTTC.

There are many counts of this clonotype. The chain uses TRBV7-9 and TRBJ1-2; D unresolved. The CDR3 covers 13 residues. The V end was cut by 1 base, the J end by 10 bases, with 13 bases between. In germline, CDR1 is SEHNR, CDR2 FQNEAQ (reference sequence). CDR3 in amino acids: CASSLVAGRNYTF. The CDR3 DNA reads as TGTGCCAGCAGCTTAGTGGCGGGCAGAAACTACACCTTC. Drawing the rest from reference TRBV7-9 and TRBJ1-2, the complete variable domain is DTGVSQNPRHKITKRGQNVTFRCDPISEHNRLYWYRQTLGQGPEFLTYFQNEAQLEKSRLLSDRFSAERPKGSFSTLEIQRTEQGDSAMYLCASSLVAGRNYTFGSGTRLTVV.

This clonotype was seen at least ten times. This chain links TRBV5-1 with TRBJ2-1, with TRBD1 as a possible D gene (6 bases). CDR1 SGHRS and CDR2 YFSETQ come from the germline V gene. CDR3 size: 14 residues. V was clipped by 4 bases and J by 4 bases, with 12 bases between them. CDR3 sequence: CASSTGDIYNEQFF. DNA of the CDR3: TGCGCCAGCAGCACTGGGGACATATACAATGAGCAGTTCTTC.

A remark on this clonotype: Relative to the germline gene, one junction end is altered; a read error may explain this. This chain connects TRBV6-9 to TRBJ1-2, with a weak D call TRBD1 (6 bases). Germline-derived CDR1 and CDR2 are MNHGY and SVAAGI. This CDR3 spans 18 amino acids. The CDR3 spells CASSYLEEGGPSIRGYAF. For the CDR3, the DNA is TGTGCCAGCAGTTACCTAGAGGAAGGGGGACCATCTATCCGCGGCTACGCCTTC.

This clonotype was seen more than once but under ten times. This chain joins TRBV14 and TRBJ1-1; D remains unclear. Trimming cost V 0 bases and J 6 bases, with 5 bases left between them. This CDR3 region has 12 residues. CDR1 is SGHDN, CDR2 FVKESK, per germline. CDR3 amino acids: CASSQDPAEAFF. The CDR3 nucleotides are TGTGCCAGCAGCCAAGACCCCGCTGAAGCTTTCTTT.

This clonotype appeared a few times. The chain links TRBV20-1 to TRBJ2-4; D possibly corresponds to TRBD1 (6 bases). The CDR3 consists of 16 residues. V was cut by 4 bases and J by 0 bases, with 16 bases left in between. CDR1 and CDR2 from the germline V gene are DFQATT and SNEGSKA (reference sequence). This CDR3 reads CSAIPGHFLAKNIQYF. The DNA of the CDR3 is TGCAGTGCTATTCCGGGACACTTTTTAGCCAAAAACATTCAGTACTTC.

This clonotype was seen repeatedly, ten times or more. J is TRBJ1-1 and V is TRBV13; D perhaps matches TRBD1 (6 bases). The CDR3 is made up of 14 amino acids. Germline V gene data show CDR1 as PRHDT and CDR2 as FYEKMQ (reference sequence). V lost 0 bases to trimming and J lost 4 bases, with 9 bases between them. The CDR3 here is CASSLGRGPTEAFF. The CDR3 DNA reads as TGTGCCAGCAGCTTAGGCAGGGGCCCCACTGAAGCTTTCTTT.

This clonotype has a count of ten or more. The V call is TRBV29-1, the J call TRBJ2-3; no reliable D call. The CDR3 length is 15 residues. Germline CDR1 is SQVTM and CDR2 is ANQGSEA. V shed 1 base and J shed 1 base, with 12 bases lying between them. The DNA of the CDR3 is TGCAGCGTTGAAGGAGGAGACCTTGGCACAGATACGCAGTATTTT. This codes for CSVEGGDLGTDTQYF.

This clonotype has at least ten counts. The chain links TRBV18 to TRBJ2-5, with a weak D call TRBD1 (6 bases). This CDR3 contains 15 residues. V was clipped by 8 bases and J by 5 bases, with 21 bases between them. Looked up from germline, CDR1 is KGHSH and CDR2 is LQKENI. DNA for the CDR3: TGTGCCAGCCGACCGAACCCCGGACAGTCCGAGACCCAGTACTTC. Protein sequence: CASRPNPGQSETQYF. Using reference TRBV18 and TRBJ2-5 for the parts outside the CDR3, the full variable domain is NAGVMQNPRHLVRRRGQEARLRCSPMKGHSHVYWYRQLPEEGLKFMVYLQKENIIDESGMPKERFSAEFPKEGPSILRIQQVVRGDSAAYFCASRPNPGQSETQYFGPGTRLLVL.

This chain joins TRBV29-1 and TRBJ2-1; the match to TRBD2 covers 7 bases. In germline, CDR1 is SQVTM, CDR2 ANQGSEA. J gave up 14 bases and V 3 bases, and 28 bases lay outside the gene matches. CDR3 length: 18 amino acids. CDR3 in amino acids: CSVEDPGTNIARADGEFF. Written as DNA, the CDR3 is TGCAGCGTTGAGGATCCGGGGACTAACATAGCAAGAGCAGACGGGGAGTTCTTC.

This clonotype was counted ten times or more. The genes are TRBV12-3 or TRBV12-4 and TRBJ2-7; no definite D call. The CDR3 runs to 15 residues. The V and J ends lost 3 bases and 0 bases respectively, with 12 bases between them. The CDR3 DNA follows: TGTGCCAGCAGTTTTACCGGAACAATCTCCTACGAGCAGTACGTC. Encoded protein: CASSFTGTISYEQYV.

This clonotype has at least ten counts. V and J are TRBV6-5 and TRBJ1-5, with D uncertain. Trimming shortened V by 0 bases and J by 9 bases, and 9 bases separated the two germline ends. CDR3 length equals 13 residues. CDR1 is MNHEY, CDR2 SVGAGI, per germline. Here the CDR3 DNA reads TGTGCCAGCAGTTACTCCGTCGCCCCGCCCCAGCATTTT. As protein: CASSYSVAPPQHF.

This clonotype was found many times. The genes are TRBV12-3 or TRBV12-4 and TRBJ2-7; 11 nucleotides align to TRBD2. The J segment lost 5 bases and the V segment lost 0 bases, leaving 9 bases of the junction unmatched. This CDR3 is built from 17 residues. The CDR3 protein is CASSLALAGGWTHEQYF. The CDR3 DNA is TGTGCCAGCAGTTTAGCTCTAGCGGGAGGATGGACCCACGAGCAGTACTTC.

This clonotype was recorded at least ten times. The rearrangement joins TRBV20-1 to TRBJ2-1; D gene unclear. Looked up from germline, CDR1 is DFQATT and CDR2 is SNEGSKA (reference sequence). The CDR3 length is 16 residues. The V gene lost 3 bases and the J gene lost 8 bases, with 23 bases spanning the gap. In nucleotides, the CDR3 is TGCAGTGCTAGTCCCCCGCGGCAGGTGACGGGCTATGAGCAGTTCTTC. Translation gives CSASPPRQVTGYEQFF.

On this clonotype: A much more abundant neighbour one base away suggests this may be a read error. V usage is TRBV6-1 and J usage is TRBJ2-4, with D possibly called TRBD1 or TRBD2 (6 bases each). CDR3 size: 15 residues. Germline assignment: CDR1 MNHNS and CDR2 SASEGT. As DNA, the CDR3 is TGTGCCAGCGGCTACCTAGGCGCGGAGGGACACCTCTTGAACTTC. It codes for CASGYLGAEGHLLNF.

This clonotype was seen at least ten times. J is TRBJ2-3 and V is TRBV9; D is possibly TRBD2 (5 bases). V dropped 4 bases and J dropped 2 bases, with 20 bases sitting between them. The CDR3 runs to 17 residues. Looked up from germline, CDR1 is SGDLS and CDR2 is YYNGEE. CDR3: CASSTSTGLANTDTQYF. For the CDR3, the DNA is TGTGCCAGCAGCACATCCACCGGACTCGCCAACACAGATACGCAGTATTTT.

In its sample, this clonotype was seen many times. J is TRBJ2-2 and V is TRBV2, with 7 bases lining up with TRBD2. Germline V gene sequence: CDR1 SNHLY, CDR2 FYNNEI. This CDR3 has 14 amino acids. The V segment lost 8 bases and the J segment 0 bases; nucleotides outside the gene matches: 3. DNA of the CDR3: TGTGCCAGCGAAAGCGGGGCGAACACCGGGGAGCTGTTTTTT. As protein: CASESGANTGELFF.

This clonotype was seen ten or more times. V usage is TRBV30 and J usage is TRBJ1-6; D might be TRBD1 (5 bases). This CDR3 contains 15 residues. V was trimmed by 3 bases and J by 7 bases, leaving 16 bases between them. Germline V gives CDR1 GTSNPN, CDR2 SVGIG (reference sequence). CDR3 amino acids: CAWRGPPWTNSPLHF. The CDR3 DNA reads TGTGCCTGGAGGGGGCCACCCTGGACCAATTCACCCCTCCACTTT.

This clonotype was seen ten or more times. V usage is TRBV29-1 and J usage is TRBJ2-2; 8 nucleotides align to TRBD2. Trimming at V came to 0 bases and at J to 6 bases, leaving 15 bases not matched to a gene. Germline CDR1 is SQVTM and CDR2 is ANQGSEA. The CDR3 runs 18 residues. The chain's CDR3 is CSVEDTDGGTRFPGELFF. CDR3 nucleotide sequence: TGCAGCGTTGAAGATACGGACGGCGGGACTAGGTTCCCCGGGGAGCTGTTTTTT.

This clonotype was found many times. The genes are TRBV7-9 and TRBJ2-3; 8 positions agree with TRBD2. J was trimmed by 2 bases and V by 7 bases; bases with no gene match: 14. The CDR3 runs 17 residues. Germline-derived CDR1 and CDR2 are SEHNR and FQNEAQ (reference sequence). The CDR3 reads CASIISGVAGYTDTQYF. The DNA of the CDR3 is TGTGCCAGCATCATAAGCGGGGTAGCGGGGTACACAGATACGCAGTATTTT.

In its sample, this clonotype was seen a few times. This chain uses TRBV6-2 or TRBV6-3 with TRBJ1-5, with D unclear. This CDR3 is built from 13 residues. Germline values: CDR1 MNHEY, CDR2 SVGEGT. Trimming left V 6 bases short and J 8 bases short, with 14 bases between. The CDR3 DNA is TGTGCCAGCAGCTACCCGGGAGTGGAGCCCCAGCATTTT. It codes for CASSYPGVEPQHF.

This clonotype has just a few counts. This chain uses TRBV14 with TRBJ1-5, with TRBD1 matching 7 bases. The germline V gene has CDR1 SGHDN and CDR2 FVKESK. The length of the CDR3 is 17 residues. After removal of 0 bases from V and 4 bases from J, the junction contained 9 bases not matched to a gene. The CDR3 loop reads CASSQEGWDRRNQPQHF. The CDR3 DNA sequence: TGTGCCAGCAGCCAAGAGGGTTGGGACAGAAGAAATCAGCCCCAGCATTTT. The full variable domain, completed using reference TRBV14 and TRBJ1-5, is EAGVTQFPSHSVIEKGQTVTLRCDPISGHDNLYWYRRVMGKEIKFLLHFVKESKQDESGMPNNRFLAERTGGTYSTLKVQPAELEDSGVYFCASSQEGWDRRNQPQHFGDGTRLSIL.

About this clonotype itself: A much larger clone is a single base away; this may be a read error. This rearrangement joins TRBV19 to TRBJ1-1, with D uncertain. The CDR3 spans 13 residues. In germline, CDR1 is LNHDA, CDR2 SQIVND (reference sequence). The CDR3 spells CASSRAGNIEAFF. For the CDR3, the DNA is TGTGCCAGTAGTAGGGCGGGGAACATTGAAGCTTTCTTT.

This clonotype has a count of ten or more. J is TRBJ1-5 and V is TRBV27; D gene unclear. There are 17 residues in the CDR3. The ends were cut back, 5 bases at V and 7 bases at J, with 24 bases in the middle. Germline CDR1 MNHEY, CDR2 SMNVEV (reference sequence). This CDR3 is CASSLRPGGVIWQPQHF. The CDR3 coding sequence is TGTGCCAGCAGTCTAAGGCCCGGCGGGGTAATATGGCAGCCCCAGCATTTT.

This clonotype was counted only a few times. CDR3 sequence (DNA): TGTGCCAGCAGCGTAGGGGCGGTTACGCAGTATTTT. Its protein is CASSVGAVTQYF. This sequence joins TRBV9 and TRBJ2-3; D is uncertain. CDR3 size: 12 residues. Trimming cost V 0 bases and J 8 bases, with 7 bases left between them. Germline loops: CDR1 SGDLS, CDR2 YYNGEE.

This clonotype was seen repeatedly, ten times or more. The CDR3 loop reads CASRGGQTQPQHF. The CDR3 DNA follows: TGTGCCAGCAGGGGGGGACAGACTCAGCCCCAGCATTTT. The gene calls are TRBV2 and TRBJ1-5; 7 bases agree with TRBD1. V dropped 6 bases and J dropped 6; count of bases not matched to a gene: 5. The CDR3 consists of 13 residues. The V gene's germline CDR1 is SNHLY and CDR2 FYNNEI.